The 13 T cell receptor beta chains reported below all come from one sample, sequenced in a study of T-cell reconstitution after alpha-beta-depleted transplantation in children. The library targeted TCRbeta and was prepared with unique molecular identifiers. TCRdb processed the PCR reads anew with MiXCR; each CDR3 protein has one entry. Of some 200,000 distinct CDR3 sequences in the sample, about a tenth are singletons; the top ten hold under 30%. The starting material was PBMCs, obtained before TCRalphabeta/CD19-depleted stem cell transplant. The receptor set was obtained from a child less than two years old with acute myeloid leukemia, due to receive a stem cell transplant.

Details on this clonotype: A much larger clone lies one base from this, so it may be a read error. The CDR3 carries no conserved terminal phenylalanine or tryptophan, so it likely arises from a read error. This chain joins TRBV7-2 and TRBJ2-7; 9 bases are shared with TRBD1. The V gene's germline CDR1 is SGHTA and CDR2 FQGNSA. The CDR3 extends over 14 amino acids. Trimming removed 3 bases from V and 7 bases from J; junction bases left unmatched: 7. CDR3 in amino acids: CASSFGDRAQEQYY. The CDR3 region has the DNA TGTGCCAGCAGCTTCGGGGACAGGGCTCAAGAGCAGTACTAC.

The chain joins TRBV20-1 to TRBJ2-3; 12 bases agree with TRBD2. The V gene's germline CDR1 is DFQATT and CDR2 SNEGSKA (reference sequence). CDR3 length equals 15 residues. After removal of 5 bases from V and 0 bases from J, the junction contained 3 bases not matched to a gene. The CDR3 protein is CSASSGGASTDTQYF. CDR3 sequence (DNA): TGCAGTGCTTCTAGCGGGGGGGCTAGCACAGATACGCAGTATTTT.

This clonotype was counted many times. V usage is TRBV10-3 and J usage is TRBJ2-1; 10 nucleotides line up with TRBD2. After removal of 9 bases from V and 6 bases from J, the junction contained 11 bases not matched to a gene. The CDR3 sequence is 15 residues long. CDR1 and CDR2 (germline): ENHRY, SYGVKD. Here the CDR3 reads CAISPGTSVSNEQFF. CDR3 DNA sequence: TGTGCCATTTCTCCCGGGACTAGCGTAAGCAATGAGCAGTTCTTC.

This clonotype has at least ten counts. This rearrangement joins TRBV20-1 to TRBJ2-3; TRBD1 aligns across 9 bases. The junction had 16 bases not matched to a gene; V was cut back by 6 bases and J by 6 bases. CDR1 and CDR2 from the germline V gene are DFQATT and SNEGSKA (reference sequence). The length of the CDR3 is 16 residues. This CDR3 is CSAPRGQGRRVDTQYF. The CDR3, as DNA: TGCAGTGCACCCCGGGGACAGGGCCGGCGGGTGGATACGCAGTATTTT.

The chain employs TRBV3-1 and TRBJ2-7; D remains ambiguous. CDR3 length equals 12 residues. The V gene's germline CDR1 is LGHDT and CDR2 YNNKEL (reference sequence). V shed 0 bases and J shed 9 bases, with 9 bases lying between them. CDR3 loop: CASSQESWGQYF. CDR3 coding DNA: TGTGCCAGCAGCCAAGAGAGTTGGGGGCAGTACTTC.

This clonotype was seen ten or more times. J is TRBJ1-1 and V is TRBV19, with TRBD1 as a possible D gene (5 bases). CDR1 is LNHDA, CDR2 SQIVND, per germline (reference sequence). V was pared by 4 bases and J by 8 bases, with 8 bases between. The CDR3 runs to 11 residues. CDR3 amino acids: CASSNRQEAFF. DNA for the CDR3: TGTGCCAGTAGTAACCGACAGGAAGCTTTCTTT.

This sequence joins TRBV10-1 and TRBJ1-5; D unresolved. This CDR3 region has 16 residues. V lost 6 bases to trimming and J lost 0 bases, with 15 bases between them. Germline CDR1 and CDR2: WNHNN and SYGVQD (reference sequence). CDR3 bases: TGCGCCAGCAGAGGACGGCCGCAGTATAGCAATCAGCCCCAGCATTTT. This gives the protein CASRGRPQYSNQPQHF.

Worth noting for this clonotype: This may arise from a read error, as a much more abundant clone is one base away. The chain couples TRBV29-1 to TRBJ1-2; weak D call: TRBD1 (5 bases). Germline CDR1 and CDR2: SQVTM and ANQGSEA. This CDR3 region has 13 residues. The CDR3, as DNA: TGCAGCGTTGGGAGGGGAGATAACTATGGCCACACCTTC. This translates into CSVGRGDNYGHTF.

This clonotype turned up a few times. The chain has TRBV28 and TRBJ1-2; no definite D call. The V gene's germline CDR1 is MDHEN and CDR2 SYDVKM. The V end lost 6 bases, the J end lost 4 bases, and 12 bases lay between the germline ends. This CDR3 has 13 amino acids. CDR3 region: CASSNTLGYGYTF. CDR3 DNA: TGTGCCAGCAGCAACACGTTGGGCTATGGCTACACCTTC.

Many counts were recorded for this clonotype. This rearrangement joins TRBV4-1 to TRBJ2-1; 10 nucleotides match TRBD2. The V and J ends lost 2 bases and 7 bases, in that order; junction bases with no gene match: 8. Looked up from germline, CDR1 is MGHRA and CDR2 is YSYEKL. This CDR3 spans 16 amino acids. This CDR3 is CASSQPGASGSNEQFF. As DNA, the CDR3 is TGCGCCAGCAGCCAACCAGGGGCTAGCGGGAGTAATGAGCAGTTCTTC.

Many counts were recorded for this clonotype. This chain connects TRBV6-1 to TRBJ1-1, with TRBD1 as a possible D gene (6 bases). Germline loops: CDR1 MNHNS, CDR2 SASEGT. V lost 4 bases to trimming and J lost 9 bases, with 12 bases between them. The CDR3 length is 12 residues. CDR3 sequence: CASSVRDIKAFF. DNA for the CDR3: TGTGCCAGCAGTGTGCGGGACATAAAAGCTTTCTTT.

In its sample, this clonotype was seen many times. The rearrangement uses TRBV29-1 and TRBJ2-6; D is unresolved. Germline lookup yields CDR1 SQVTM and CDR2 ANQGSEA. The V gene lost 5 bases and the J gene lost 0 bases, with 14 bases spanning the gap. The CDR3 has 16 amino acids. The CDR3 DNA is TGCAGCGTTTATTACGGGCCGAACTCTGGGGCCAACGTCCTGACTTTC. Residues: CSVYYGPNSGANVLTF. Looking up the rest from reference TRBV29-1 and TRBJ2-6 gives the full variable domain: SAVISQKPSRDICQRGTSLTIQCQVDSQVTMMFWYRQQPGQSLTLIATANQGSEATYESGFVIDKFPISRPNLTFSTLTVSNMSPEDSSIYLCSVYYGPNSGANVLTFGAGSRLTVL.

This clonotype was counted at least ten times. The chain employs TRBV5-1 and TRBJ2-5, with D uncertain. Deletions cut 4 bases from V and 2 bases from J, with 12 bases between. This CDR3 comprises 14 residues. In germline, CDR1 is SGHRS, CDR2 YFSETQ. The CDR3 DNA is TGCGCCAGCAGCCCGAGAGGCGAACAAGAGACCCAGTACTTC. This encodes CASSPRGEQETQYF.